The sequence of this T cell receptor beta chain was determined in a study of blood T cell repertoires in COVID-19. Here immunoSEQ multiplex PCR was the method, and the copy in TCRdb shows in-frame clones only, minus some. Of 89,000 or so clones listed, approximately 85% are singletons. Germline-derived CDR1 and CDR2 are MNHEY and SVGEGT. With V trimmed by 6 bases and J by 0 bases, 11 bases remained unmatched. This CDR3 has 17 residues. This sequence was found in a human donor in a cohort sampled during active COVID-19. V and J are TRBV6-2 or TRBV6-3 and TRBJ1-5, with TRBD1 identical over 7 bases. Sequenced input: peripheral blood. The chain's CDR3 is CASSRDSLTYSNQPQHF. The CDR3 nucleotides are TGTGCCAGCAGCCGGGACAGCTTGACCTATAGCAATCAGCCCCAGCATTTT.